The 30 T cell receptor beta chains presented below share a single source sample, sequenced in a study of T cells after yellow fever vaccination. From the 5' RACE reads, TCRdb called clonotypes with MiXCR, one entry per CDR3 protein. The data hold 350,000 or so distinct CDR3 sequences, with approximately 8% observed a single time. The specimen comprised PBMCs, sampled roughly 46 days after the first yellow fever vaccination. Every receptor here comes from a man younger than 30 who received the YFV17D yellow fever vaccine.

This chain uses TRBV7-3 with TRBJ2-5; tentatively, D is TRBD1 or TRBD2 (5 bases each). V dropped 2 bases and J dropped 5 bases, with 15 bases sitting between them. Germline V gene lookup returns CDR1 SGHTA and CDR2 FQGTGA. The CDR3 extends over 15 amino acids. Here the CDR3 DNA reads TGTGCCAGCAGCTTATCTCAGGGACGGTTGGAGACCCAGTACTTC. Residues: CASSLSQGRLETQYF. The full variable domain, its missing parts supplied by reference TRBV7-3 and TRBJ2-5, is GAGVSQTPSNKVTEKGKYVELRCDPISGHTALYWYRQSLGQGPEFLIYFQGTGAADDSGLPNDRFFAVRPEGSVSTLKIQRTERGDSAVYLCASSLSQGRLETQYFGPGTRLLVL.

In its sample, this clonotype was seen a few times. J is TRBJ2-5 and V is TRBV5-5; no definite D call. Deletions cut 1 base from V and 2 bases from J, with 9 bases between. CDR1 is SGHKS and CDR2 is YYEKEE in the germline V gene (reference sequence). The CDR3 totals 14 residues. The CDR3 bases are TGTGCCAGCAGCTTGTCGGTACATCAAGAGACCCAGTACTTC. Its translation: CASSLSVHQETQYF.

V is TRBV5-1 and J is TRBJ2-5; 7 positions agree with TRBD2. The junction had 7 bases not matched to a gene; V was cut back by 3 bases and J by 5 bases. Germline CDR1 reads SGHRS; CDR2 reads YFSETQ. The CDR3 is made up of 14 amino acids. CDR3 sequence: CASSSGRNQETQYF. As DNA, the CDR3 is TGCGCCAGCAGCTCCGGGAGGAATCAGGAGACCCAGTACTTC. Combining the CDR3 with reference TRBV5-1 and TRBJ2-5 gives the whole variable domain KAGVTQTPRYLIKTRGQQVTLSCSPISGHRSVSWYQQTPGQGLQFLFEYFSETQRNKGNFPGRFSGRQFSNSRSEMNVSTLELGDSALYLCASSSGRNQETQYFGPGTRLLVL.

The chain joins TRBV28 to TRBJ2-7, with TRBD1 as a possible D gene (6 bases). The germline V gene has CDR1 MDHEN and CDR2 SYDVKM. Between the trimmed V and J ends, which lost 5 bases and 6 bases, there was a span of 8 bases. The CDR3 totals 11 residues. In nucleotides, the CDR3 is TGTGCCAGCAGTACAGGGAGCGAGCAGTACTTC. Protein: CASSTGSEQYF.

Comment on this clonotype: A read error may be the cause here, since a much bigger clone is one base away. The chain employs TRBV7-8 and TRBJ2-7; D is unresolved. Trimming took 2 bases from V and 0 from J, leaving 11 bases between them. Per germline, CDR1 SGHVS and CDR2 FQNEAQ. CDR3 length equals 15 residues. The CDR3 region is CASSLPRRISYEQYF. In DNA, the CDR3 is TGTGCCAGCAGCTTACCCCGTCGGATCTCCTACGAGCAGTACTTC.

This clonotype was seen more than once but under ten times. The chain has TRBV20-1 and TRBJ1-6, with D possibly TRBD1 on 6 matching bases. Germline loops: CDR1 DFQATT, CDR2 SNEGSKA (reference sequence). Deletions cut 2 bases from V and 7 bases from J, with 15 bases between. This CDR3 has 15 amino acids. CDR3 residues: CSARKVSQGNSPLHF. The CDR3 nucleotides read TGCAGTGCTAGAAAGGTCTCCCAGGGGAATTCACCCCTCCACTTT.

This clonotype was observed at least ten times. CDR3 loop: CASSLTSLNTEAFF. The CDR3 bases are TGTGCCAGCAGCTTAACCAGCTTGAACACTGAAGCTTTCTTT. The chain uses TRBV7-8 and TRBJ1-1, with D unresolved. The V and J ends lost 2 bases and 0 bases respectively, with 7 bases between them. Germline CDR1 reads SGHVS; CDR2 reads FQNEAQ. This CDR3 has 14 residues.

The V gene is TRBV3-1, the J gene TRBJ2-5, with D possibly being TRBD1 or TRBD2 (6 bases each). V lost 11 bases, J lost 5 bases, and 24 bases lay in between. CDR3 length: 15 residues. CDR1 and CDR2 from the germline V gene are LGHDT and YNNKEL (reference sequence). The CDR3 here is CASTQGVGGSETQYF. Here the CDR3 DNA reads TGTGCCTCCACCCAAGGGGTCGGGGGCTCGGAGACCCAGTACTTC.

Only a few counts were recorded for this clonotype. The genes are TRBV6-5 and TRBJ2-1; 10 positions match TRBD1. Germline lookup yields CDR1 MNHEY and CDR2 SVGAGI. V was clipped by 0 bases and J by 6 bases; unmatched bases: 2. The CDR3 is made up of 15 amino acids. The CDR3 spells CASSYSWTGGNEQFF. The CDR3 region has the DNA TGTGCCAGCAGTTACTCGTGGACAGGGGGCAATGAGCAGTTCTTC.

This clonotype was detected ten times or more. The chain uses TRBV7-2 and TRBJ2-3; no definite D call. Germline CDR1 SGHTA, CDR2 FQGNSA. The length of the CDR3 is 13 residues. Trimming took 2 bases from V and 6 from J, leaving 9 bases between them. The CDR3 is CASSLTPWDTQYF. CDR3 DNA: TGTGCCAGCAGCTTAACCCCCTGGGATACGCAGTATTTT. Drawing the rest from reference TRBV7-2 and TRBJ2-3, the complete variable domain is GAGVSQSPSNKVTEKGKDVELRCDPISGHTALYWYRQSLGQGLEFLIYFQGNSAPDKSGLPSDRFSAERTGGSVSTLTIQRTQQEDSAVYLCASSLTPWDTQYFGPGTRLTVL.

This clonotype was picked up a small number of times. CDR3 in amino acids: CASSYSVGAYNEQFF. CDR3 sequence (DNA): TGTGCCAGCAGTTACAGCGTGGGAGCCTACAATGAGCAGTTCTTC. The V and J genes are TRBV6-2 or TRBV6-3 and TRBJ2-1; a possible D gene is TRBD2 (5 bases). V was clipped by 2 bases and J by 2 bases, with 10 bases between them. The germline gives CDR1 MNHEY, CDR2 SVGEGT. CDR3 length: 15 residues.

This clonotype was seen only a few times. This chain connects TRBV29-1 to TRBJ2-3; 11 positions match TRBD2. CDR1 is SQVTM and CDR2 is ANQGSEA in the germline V gene. Germline trimming cut 4 bases from V and 0 bases from J; bases unmatched to any gene: 6. The CDR3 spans 16 residues. The CDR3 loop reads CSVVLAGGQSTDTQYF. DNA of the CDR3: TGCAGCGTTGTGTTAGCGGGGGGGCAGAGCACAGATACGCAGTATTTT.

In its sample, this clonotype was seen a few times. J is TRBJ1-4 and V is TRBV5-1; tentative D call: TRBD1 (5 bases). This CDR3 contains 14 residues. Germline CDR1 and CDR2: SGHRS and YFSETQ. Trimming shortened V by 5 bases and J by 2 bases, and 10 bases separated the two germline ends. CDR3 amino acids: CASSRGTTNEKLFF. The CDR3 bases are TGCGCCAGCAGTCGGGGGACTACTAATGAAAAACTGTTTTTT.

The sample holds a few counts of this clonotype. The chain uses TRBV19 and TRBJ2-7; D unclear. Trimming removed 1 base at V and 6 bases at J, with 10 bases between. Germline V lookup: CDR1 LNHDA, CDR2 SQIVND (reference sequence). The CDR3 has 13 amino acids. Written as DNA, the CDR3 is TGTGCCAGTAGTATAGTAGTAGGACGCGAGCAGTACTTC. Protein product: CASSIVVGREQYF.

The rearrangement links TRBV5-4 to TRBJ1-1, with a weak D call TRBD1 (6 bases). Germline V gene sequence: CDR1 SGHNT, CDR2 YYREEE (reference sequence). The germline V and J ends were trimmed by 6 bases and 0 bases, with 15 bases remaining between them. The CDR3 has 15 residues. CDR3 nucleotide sequence: TGTGCCAGCACCCGACAGGAGCCTATGAACACTGAAGCTTTCTTT. Its translation: CASTRQEPMNTEAFF.

The chain joins TRBV30 to TRBJ2-4; 8 bases are a match to TRBD1. Germline lookup yields CDR1 GTSNPN and CDR2 SVGIG (reference sequence). V dropped 0 bases and J dropped 0; count of bases not matched to a gene: 7. The CDR3 has 17 residues. The CDR3 sequence is CAWSVKQGVLAKNIQYF. The CDR3 coding sequence is TGTGCCTGGAGTGTAAAACAGGGGGTTCTAGCCAAAAACATTCAGTACTTC.

This clonotype showed up just a few times. V usage is TRBV5-4 and J usage is TRBJ2-1; the match to TRBD2 covers 10 bases. The CDR3 covers 15 residues. Germline CDR1 SGHNT, CDR2 YYREEE (reference sequence). Losses at the gene ends were 4 bases for V and 5 bases for J; bases not matched to a gene: 6. Here the CDR3 DNA reads TGTGCCAGCAGCATGATAGCGGGGGGTAACAATGAGCAGTTCTTC. Its protein product is CASSMIAGGNNEQFF.

This clonotype was observed a handful of times. The genes are TRBV12-3 or TRBV12-4 and TRBJ1-5, with D possibly matching TRBD1 (5 bases). The length of the CDR3 is 15 residues. Trimming removed 2 bases at V and 4 bases at J, with 12 bases between. The CDR3 reads CASSLSAGHNQPQHF. In nucleotides, the CDR3 is TGTGCCAGCAGTTTATCGGCAGGGCATAATCAGCCCCAGCATTTT.

This clonotype was detected many times. The chain links TRBV25-1 to TRBJ2-5, with 9 bases lining up with TRBD1. The V gene's germline CDR1 is MGHDK and CDR2 SYGVNS. The CDR3 runs 15 residues. With 6 bases clipped from V and 5 bases from J, the junction kept 10 bases outside the gene matches. This CDR3 is CASRGQGIPQETQYF. The CDR3 coding sequence is TGTGCCAGCAGGGGACAGGGAATACCGCAGGAGACCCAGTACTTC.

In this sample, this clonotype turned up a few times. This chain links TRBV7-9 with TRBJ1-2; no reliable D call. Per the germline V gene, CDR1 is SEHNR and CDR2 is FQNEAQ (reference sequence). The germline V and J ends were trimmed by 4 bases and 2 bases, with 11 bases remaining between them. This CDR3 contains 14 residues. Written as DNA, the CDR3 is TGTGCCAGCAGCTCCCTACTCGAAAACTATGGCTACACCTTC. Its translation: CASSSLLENYGYTF.

In this sample, this clonotype turned up a few times. The rearrangement links TRBV5-1 to TRBJ2-1, with TRBD1 as a possible D gene (6 bases). Germline V lookup: CDR1 SGHRS, CDR2 YFSETQ. Trimming took off 4 bases at V and 15 bases at J, with 26 bases between the two ends. The CDR3 covers 15 residues. The CDR3 coding sequence is TGCGCCAGCAGCCTACCGACAGGACCCGAGGCAGATCGGTTCTTC. This translates into CASSLPTGPEADRFF.

This clonotype was seen a handful of times. DNA of the CDR3: TGTGCCAGCAGCTTCCAGGCAACTAATGAAAAACTGTTTTTT. This sequence encodes CASSFQATNEKLFF. The J gene is TRBJ1-4, the V gene TRBV7-9; D unclear. V was pared by 3 bases and J by 0 bases, with 5 bases between. Germline CDR1 is SEHNR and CDR2 is FQNEAQ (reference sequence). CDR3 length equals 14 residues.

In this sample, this clonotype turned up a few times. The chain uses TRBV4-1 and TRBJ2-1; no clear D. Per germline, CDR1 MGHRA and CDR2 YSYEKL. V lost 3 bases and J 7 bases, leaving 10 bases between the germline ends. The CDR3 length is 13 residues. The CDR3 DNA sequence: TGCGCCAGCAGCCACGACCTGGGGAATGAGCAGTTCTTC. Translated: CASSHDLGNEQFF.

This clonotype occurred a few times. The chain is built from TRBV12-3 or TRBV12-4 and TRBJ1-6, with D possibly being TRBD1 (6 bases). V lost 4 bases, J lost 0 bases, and 13 bases lay in between. The CDR3 has 17 residues. CDR3: CASSSPMGASYNSPLHF. As DNA, the CDR3 is TGTGCCAGCAGTTCCCCCATGGGGGCCTCCTATAATTCACCCCTCCACTTT.

This clonotype showed up just once. The rearrangement joins TRBV19 to TRBJ2-7; D unresolved. V was pared by 3 bases and J by 3 bases, with 9 bases between. Germline V gene sequence: CDR1 LNHDA, CDR2 SQIVND (reference sequence). The CDR3 totals 13 residues. In DNA, the CDR3 is TGTGCCAGTAGTATCAGAGGTCACTACGAGCAGTACTTC. The encoded protein is CASSIRGHYEQYF. Together with reference TRBV19 and TRBJ2-7, the CDR3 gives the full variable domain: DGGITQSPKYLFRKEGQNVTLSCEQNLNHDAMYWYRQDPGQGLRLIYYSQIVNDFQKGDIAEGYSVSREKKESFPLTVTSAQKNPTAFYLCASSIRGHYEQYFGPGTRLTVT.

The chain employs TRBV20-1 and TRBJ2-7; TRBD1 matches 9 bases. CDR3 length equals 14 residues. Germline loops: CDR1 DFQATT, CDR2 SNEGSKA (reference sequence). The junction had 9 bases not matched to a gene; V was cut back by 5 bases and J by 4 bases. The CDR3 DNA follows: TGCAGTGCTCTACCCGGGACAGGGCGTTACGAGCAGTACTTC. Its protein is CSALPGTGRYEQYF.

The chain employs TRBV3-1 and TRBJ2-3; no clear D gene. Trimming took off 3 bases at V and 4 bases at J, with 17 bases between the two ends. This CDR3 spans 16 amino acids. Germline-derived CDR1 and CDR2 are LGHDT and YNNKEL (reference sequence). DNA for the CDR3: TGTGCCAGCAGCCATTACTTACGGACCAACGCAGATACGCAGTATTTT. Its protein is CASSHYLRTNADTQYF.

This clonotype has more than one count but fewer than ten. J is TRBJ1-3 and V is TRBV30; no firm D call. CDR3 length equals 13 residues. Germline CDR1 reads GTSNPN; CDR2 reads SVGIG (reference sequence). Trimming stripped 5 bases from V and 4 bases from J, with 12 bases between. CDR3 residues: CAWETGNGNTIYF. Here the CDR3 DNA reads TGTGCCTGGGAGACTGGAAACGGAAACACCATATATTTT.

This clonotype appeared many times. The chain uses TRBV5-1 and TRBJ2-1; TRBD2 matches at 12 bases. Germline CDR1 SGHRS, CDR2 YFSETQ. This CDR3 is 15 amino acids long. Trimming at V came to 0 bases and at J to 5 bases, leaving 0 bases not matched to a gene. The CDR3 DNA is TGCGCCAGCAGCTTGGGACTAGCGGGGGACAATGAGCAGTTCTTC. This translates into CASSLGLAGDNEQFF.

In this sample, this clonotype turned up a few times. The chain employs TRBV15 and TRBJ2-2; D is perhaps TRBD2 (6 bases). CDR1 is LNHNV and CDR2 is YYDKDF in the germline V gene (reference sequence). This CDR3 has 15 residues. V gave up 3 bases and J gave up 8 bases, with 16 bases separating them. CDR3 DNA: TGTGCCACCAGCAGGGGGGGAGACTCACCGGGGGAGCTGTTTTTT. This sequence encodes CATSRGGDSPGELFF.